One and the same sample provided the 32 T cell receptor beta chains below, sequenced in a study of blood T cell repertoires in COVID-19. The data were produced by immunoSEQ multiplex PCR, yet TCRdb's version contains in-frame clones alone and is incomplete. In the table there are roughly 120,000 clones, approximately 90% of which are singletons. Sample: peripheral blood. These receptors all come from a human donor in a cohort sampled during active COVID-19.

The V call is TRBV7-9, the J call TRBJ2-7, with D hard to call. The V and J ends lost 5 bases and 0 bases respectively, with 11 bases between them. There are 14 residues in the CDR3. Germline values: CDR1 SEHNR, CDR2 FQNEAQ (reference sequence). CDR3 DNA sequence: TGTGCCAGCAGCAAGAGTCCAAGCTCCTACGAGCAGTACTTC. Its protein is CASSKSPSSYEQYF.

The chain uses TRBV3-1 (or the pseudogene TRBV3-2) and TRBJ2-1; tentatively, D is TRBD2 (6 bases). CDR1 is LGHDT, CDR2 YNNKEL, per germline (reference sequence). CDR3 length: 16 amino acids. Trimming removed 3 bases from V and 2 bases from J, with 14 bases in between. The chain's CDR3 is CASSQPGLSAYNEQFF. The CDR3 nucleotides are TGTGCCAGCAGCCAGCCGGGACTCTCGGCCTACAATGAGCAGTTCTTC.

V and J are TRBV5-1 and TRBJ2-3; TRBD2 aligns across 9 bases. The CDR3 totals 14 residues. J was trimmed by 1 base and V by 6 bases; bases with no gene match: 3. Germline V lookup: CDR1 SGHRS, CDR2 YFSETQ. The DNA of the CDR3 is TGCGCCAGCACTAGCGGGGCCCGCACAGATACGCAGTATTTT. Protein: CASTSGARTDTQYF.

The rearrangement links TRBV7-8 to TRBJ1-1; 9 nucleotides agree with TRBD1. The CDR3 runs to 14 residues. J gave up 2 bases and V 5 bases, and 3 bases lay outside the gene matches. Germline V lookup: CDR1 SGHVS, CDR2 FQNEAQ. In DNA form, the CDR3 reads TGTGCCAGCAGCGGACAGGGGCATAACACTGAAGCTTTCTTT. It specifies CASSGQGHNTEAFF.

The genes are TRBV19 and TRBJ1-2; D remains unclear. V was trimmed by 3 bases and J by 6 bases, leaving 11 bases between them. The CDR3 sequence is 13 residues long. CDR1 and CDR2 (germline): LNHDA, SQIVND (reference sequence). In DNA form, the CDR3 reads TGTGCCAGTAGTATGGCGGGTTTGGATGGCTACACCTTC. It yields the protein CASSMAGLDGYTF.

The chain uses TRBV9 and TRBJ2-3; D is possibly TRBD2 (6 bases). The V end lost 2 bases, the J end lost 2 bases, and 9 bases lay between the germline ends. Germline CDR1 reads SGDLS; CDR2 reads YYNGEE. This CDR3 contains 14 residues. The CDR3 region is CASSVGLNTDTQYF. The CDR3 DNA reads as TGTGCCAGCAGCGTGGGACTGAACACAGATACGCAGTATTTT.

The V and J genes are TRBV6-5 and TRBJ1-2; TRBD1 aligns across 8 bases. Germline V gene sequence: CDR1 MNHEY, CDR2 SVGAGI. Trimming at V came to 5 bases and at J to 4 bases, leaving 3 bases not matched to a gene. The CDR3 spans 13 residues. CDR3 sequence: CASSRDRLYGYTF. For the CDR3, the DNA is TGTGCCAGCAGTCGGGACAGGCTCTATGGCTACACCTTC.

The chain carries TRBV2 and TRBJ1-1, with 9 bases that match TRBD1. Germline CDR1 reads SNHLY; CDR2 reads FYNNEI. This CDR3 contains 14 residues. Losses at the gene ends were 6 bases for V and 5 bases for J; bases not matched to a gene: 7. The CDR3 is CASSLGTGITEAFF. The CDR3 nucleotides read TGTGCCAGCAGCCTCGGGACAGGGATAACTGAAGCTTTCTTT.

The CDR3 DNA reads TGTGCCAGCAGTCCACAGGGCTACGAGCAGTACTTC. Translated, it gives CASSPQGYEQYF. The chain links TRBV27 to TRBJ2-7, with a weak D call TRBD1 (6 bases). The germline gives CDR1 MNHEY, CDR2 SMNVEV (reference sequence). CDR3 length: 12 amino acids. Trimming removed 5 bases from V and 3 bases from J, with 8 bases in between.

The chain uses TRBV4-3 and TRBJ2-1; 12 nucleotides match TRBD2. The CDR3 sequence is 17 residues long. Unmatched junction bases numbered 11, after V lost 4 bases and J lost 7 bases. Germline V lookup: CDR1 LGHNA, CDR2 YSLEER. The CDR3 coding sequence is TGCGCCAGCAGCCCGCGACCTAGCGGGAGGGCGGAAAATGAGCAGTTCTTC. This gives the protein CASSPRPSGRAENEQFF.

The chain is built from TRBV4-1 and TRBJ2-2; 7 positions agree with TRBD2. With 3 bases clipped from V and 1 base from J, the junction kept 5 bases outside the gene matches. CDR1 and CDR2 (germline): MGHRA, YSYEKL. This CDR3 is built from 16 residues. The CDR3 is CASSHRGGRNTGELFF. For the CDR3, the DNA is TGCGCCAGCAGCCATAGAGGCGGGAGGAACACCGGGGAGCTGTTTTTT.

V and J are TRBV6-5 and TRBJ1-2, with a tentative D call TRBD1 (6 bases). Per the germline V gene, CDR1 is MNHEY and CDR2 is SVGAGI. With 5 bases removed from V and 4 bases from J, the gap between germline ends came to 17 bases. The CDR3 covers 15 residues. This CDR3 reads CASSPSLTGSYGYTF. DNA for the CDR3: TGTGCCAGCAGTCCGAGCCTAACAGGGAGCTATGGCTACACCTTC.

V gene TRBV19 combines with J gene TRBJ2-7; 8 bases agree with TRBD2. The CDR3 covers 15 residues. V gave up 4 bases and J gave up 0 bases; unmatched junction bases: 5. CDR1 is LNHDA and CDR2 is SQIVND in the germline V gene (reference sequence). The CDR3 coding sequence is TGTGCCAGTAGTACGGCCAGCGGGAGCTCCTACGAGCAGTACTTC. As protein: CASSTASGSSYEQYF.

This sequence joins TRBV6-5 and TRBJ1-2, with 10 positions matching TRBD1. CDR1 and CDR2 (germline): MNHEY, SVGAGI. V was pared by 0 bases and J by 8 bases, with 6 bases of the junction left unmatched. The CDR3 runs 15 residues. The CDR3 here is CASSYSLGTGEGYTF. CDR3 nucleotides: TGTGCCAGCAGTTACTCACTTGGGACAGGGGAAGGCTACACCTTC.

The chain combines TRBV5-3 with TRBJ2-3; the match to TRBD2 covers 14 bases. TRBV5-3 counts as an open reading frame of uncertain function. The CDR3 runs to 17 residues. Germline trimming cut 7 bases from V and 4 bases from J; bases unmatched to any gene: 11. The CDR3 loop is CARALTGLAGGSDTQYF. The DNA of the CDR3 is TGTGCCAGAGCCTTAACTGGACTAGCGGGAGGCTCAGATACGCAGTATTTT.

V is TRBV7-9 and J is TRBJ1-2; D is uncertain. V was trimmed by 6 bases and J by 8 bases, leaving 16 bases between them. This CDR3 comprises 13 residues. Looked up from germline, CDR1 is SEHNR and CDR2 is FQNEAQ (reference sequence). This chain's CDR3 is CASSPQEFPGYTF. In nucleotides, the CDR3 is TGTGCCAGCAGTCCCCAGGAATTTCCCGGCTACACCTTC.

Regarding this clone: Other DNA sequences of this sample code for an identical CDR3. The V gene is TRBV6-5, the J gene TRBJ1-3; TRBD1 might be the D (5 bases). V lost 6 bases, J lost 0 bases, and 9 bases lay in between. The CDR3 runs 14 residues. Per germline, CDR1 MNHEY and CDR2 SVGAGI. The DNA for the CDR3 is TGTGCCAGCAGCCTTGACAGCTCTGGAAACACCATATATTTT. Translation gives CASSLDSSGNTIYF.

This sequence joins TRBV19 and TRBJ2-1; 10 bases are shared with TRBD2. The CDR3 sequence is 15 residues long. V lost 8 bases, J lost 2 bases, and 6 bases stayed unmatched. The germline gives CDR1 LNHDA, CDR2 SQIVND (reference sequence). CDR3 in amino acids: CASSLSGGPYNEQFF. In nucleotides, the CDR3 is TGTGCCAGTTCTCTTAGCGGGGGGCCCTACAATGAGCAGTTCTTC.

This chain uses TRBV10-3 with TRBJ1-1; D unclear. The V gene lost 10 bases and the J gene lost 5 bases, with 17 bases spanning the gap. The CDR3 covers 13 residues. CDR1 is ENHRY, CDR2 SYGVKD, per germline. The CDR3 here is CATRGGLGTEAFF. CDR3 coding DNA: TGTGCCACTCGAGGCGGGTTGGGGACTGAAGCTTTCTTT.

V is TRBV14 and J is TRBJ2-7; D might be TRBD2 (6 bases). The CDR3 runs to 14 residues. CDR1 and CDR2 (germline): SGHDN, FVKESK. V was pared by 5 bases and J by 2 bases, with 13 bases between. The CDR3 DNA follows: TGTGCCAGCAGCGCCATAGCGGTTCCCTACGAGCAGTACTTC. This encodes CASSAIAVPYEQYF.

This chain connects TRBV18 to TRBJ2-7; 7 bases align to TRBD1. Germline V gives CDR1 KGHSH, CDR2 LQKENI. Germline trimming cut 3 bases from V and 3 bases from J; bases unmatched to any gene: 2. The CDR3 has 13 residues. CDR3 protein: CASSPGTDYEQYF. As DNA, the CDR3 is TGTGCCAGCTCACCCGGGACAGACTACGAGCAGTACTTC.

V gene TRBV6-5 combines with J gene TRBJ2-7; 9 nucleotides agree with TRBD2. Trimming at V came to 6 bases and at J to 6 bases, leaving 12 bases not matched to a gene. Germline V gives CDR1 MNHEY, CDR2 SVGAGI. The CDR3 contains 15 residues. CDR3 in amino acids: CASRPAGTSLGEQYF. The CDR3 region has the DNA TGTGCCAGCAGACCAGCCGGGACTAGCTTGGGCGAGCAGTACTTC.

V is TRBV3-1 (or the pseudogene TRBV3-2) and J is TRBJ1-5, with 10 bases lining up with TRBD1. This CDR3 contains 15 residues. Trimming cost V 5 bases and J 2 bases; bases outside gene matches: 3. The germline V gene has CDR1 LGHDT and CDR2 YNNKEL (reference sequence). CDR3 residues: CASSYGTGGNQPQHF. CDR3 DNA: TGTGCCAGCAGCTACGGGACAGGGGGCAATCAGCCCCAGCATTTT.

The chain employs TRBV11-1 and TRBJ2-5; D gene uncertain. The CDR3 extends over 15 amino acids. CDR1 and CDR2 from the germline V gene are SGHAT and FQDESV (reference sequence). V was clipped by 5 bases and J by 1 base, with 14 bases between them. DNA for the CDR3: TGTGCCAGCAGCCGCTTACCGAGTATCCAAGAGACCCAGTACTTC. This gives the protein CASSRLPSIQETQYF.

In its sample, this clone was seen once. The chain carries TRBV3-1 (or the pseudogene TRBV3-2) and TRBJ2-3, with TRBD2 matching over 11 bases. This CDR3 spans 16 amino acids. J lost 4 bases, V lost 4 bases, and 7 bases had no gene match. Germline CDR1 and CDR2: LGHDT and YNNKEL (reference sequence). The CDR3 loop reads CASSPLAGGNPDTQYF. As DNA, the CDR3 is TGTGCCAGCAGCCCCCTAGCGGGAGGAAACCCAGATACGCAGTATTTT.

V gene TRBV10-3 combines with J gene TRBJ2-5; D perhaps matches TRBD2 (6 bases). This CDR3 has 16 residues. V lost 2 bases, J lost 7 bases, and 20 bases lay in between. CDR1 and CDR2 from the germline V gene are ENHRY and SYGVKD. The CDR3 loop reads CAISEIGLYLGGTQYF. For the CDR3, the DNA is TGTGCCATCAGTGAGATAGGACTATACTTGGGTGGGACCCAGTACTTC.

V gene TRBV7-8 combines with J gene TRBJ1-1; D is uncertain. V shed 5 bases and J shed 0 bases, with 10 bases lying between them. Germline-derived CDR1 and CDR2 are SGHVS and FQNEAQ. The CDR3 contains 14 residues. The CDR3 is CASSRNTVNTEAFF. The CDR3, as DNA: TGTGCCAGCAGCCGGAATACAGTGAACACTGAAGCTTTCTTT.

On this clone itself: Distinct nucleotide sequences in the sample also encode this CDR3. The V and J genes are TRBV7-9 and TRBJ1-6; TRBD1 is a possible D gene (6 bases). Germline CDR1 reads SEHNR; CDR2 reads FQNEAQ (reference sequence). Trimming shortened V by 0 bases and J by 8 bases, and 8 bases separated the two germline ends. There are 14 residues in the CDR3. In nucleotides, the CDR3 is TGTGCCAGCAGCTTAGCACAGGGCGATTCACCCCTCCACTTT. It yields the protein CASSLAQGDSPLHF.

The rearrangement links TRBV27 to TRBJ2-7; D remains unclear. Germline V gene sequence: CDR1 MNHEY, CDR2 SMNVEV (reference sequence). The CDR3 totals 17 residues. The V end lost 5 bases, the J end lost 1 base, and 21 bases lay between the germline ends. The CDR3 region is CASSHTPSPTASYEQYF. CDR3 DNA: TGTGCCAGCAGTCACACCCCGAGCCCCACAGCTTCCTACGAGCAGTACTTC.

This chain joins TRBV9 and TRBJ2-3; 10 bases agree with TRBD2. The CDR3 is 15 amino acids. Trimming took 0 bases from V and 6 from J; bases not matched to a gene: 4. The germline gives CDR1 SGDLS, CDR2 YYNGEE. The CDR3 sequence: CASSVASSGGDTQYF. CDR3 bases: TGTGCCAGCAGCGTAGCTAGTAGCGGGGGGGATACGCAGTATTTT.

The chain recombines TRBV3-1 (or the pseudogene TRBV3-2) with TRBJ2-1; no reliable D call. The CDR3 is 14 amino acids. CDR1 and CDR2 from the germline V gene are LGHDT and YNNKEL (reference sequence). The germline V and J ends were trimmed by 10 bases and 1 base, with 14 bases remaining between them. The DNA for the CDR3 is TGTGCCACTTCGGCAACTATGTCCTACAATGAGCAGTTCTTC. Protein sequence: CATSATMSYNEQFF.

The chain carries TRBV5-6 and TRBJ1-2; D uncertain. This CDR3 region has 15 residues. V was cut by 1 base and J by 6 bases, with 16 bases left in between. The germline V gene encodes CDR1 SGHDT and CDR2 YYEEEE. The CDR3 DNA reads TGTGCCAGCAGCTTGAAACTGGTATCGGTGGATGGCTACACCTTC. Translated, it gives CASSLKLVSVDGYTF.